These 30 T cell receptor beta chains originate from one sample sequenced in a study of shared clonotypes between healthy human individuals. Assay used: immunoSEQ multiplex PCR; TCRdb lists only in-frame clones, some missing. The sample holds over a million clones, 95% to 97% seen once. The material sequenced was naive CD4+ T cells sorted from blood. Indicated subset: CD45RA+ positively selected. The source of these receptors is a man younger than 40 in good health.

This clone was seen a single time. The chain joins TRBV27 to TRBJ2-1; possibly TRBD1 for D (7 bases). V dropped 1 base and J dropped 5 bases, with 12 bases sitting between them. The CDR3 runs 15 residues. In germline, CDR1 is MNHEY, CDR2 SMNVEV (reference sequence). For the CDR3, the DNA is TGTGCCAGCAGTTTATTCAGGGGGGCCCACAATGAGCAGTTCTTC. Its protein is CASSLFRGAHNEQFF.

The chain joins TRBV5-1 to TRBJ2-1, with a possible D match to TRBD2 (6 bases). V was clipped by 2 bases and J by 0 bases, with 9 bases between them. The CDR3 runs to 15 residues. Germline V gene data show CDR1 as SGHRS and CDR2 as YFSETQ. CDR3 loop: CASSFGLISYNEQFF. The CDR3 DNA sequence: TGCGCCAGCAGCTTTGGACTAATCTCCTACAATGAGCAGTTCTTC.

This chain uses TRBV4-3 with TRBJ2-3; 11 nucleotides align to TRBD2. CDR1 is LGHNA, CDR2 YSLEER, per germline. J was trimmed by 1 base and V by 4 bases; bases with no gene match: 10. The length of the CDR3 is 18 residues. The CDR3, as DNA: TGCGCCAGCAGCCCTGAGGTAGCGGGAGGGCCGGGCACAGATACGCAGTATTTT. As protein: CASSPEVAGGPGTDTQYF.

This clone came up once. The rearrangement links TRBV1 to TRBJ2-7; no check of the table's D call, TRBD2, against the DNA was made. TRBV1 is reported as a pseudogene. This CDR3 comprises 15 residues. Written as DNA, the CDR3 is TGCACCAGCAGCTTTACTAGCGGGCACTCCTACGAGCAGTACTTC. This translates into CTSSFTSGHSYEQYF.

The count of this clone is one. The chain uses TRBV21-1 and TRBJ2-2. TRBV21-1 is a documented pseudogene. CDR3 length equals 20 residues. The CDR3 region is CASSKEKNGHPHANTGELFF. The CDR3 region has the DNA TGTGCCAGCAGCAAAGAAAAGAACGGGCATCCCCACGCGAACACCGGGGAGCTGTTTTTT.

This chain connects TRBV5-6 to TRBJ2-7, with D perhaps being TRBD1 or TRBD2 (6 bases each). The ends were cut back, 6 bases at V and 5 bases at J, with 15 bases in the middle. CDR3 length: 13 amino acids. Germline loops: CDR1 SGHDT, CDR2 YYEEEE. The DNA for the CDR3 is TGTGCCAGCAACACACAGGGACTTCACGAGCAGTACTTC. This encodes CASNTQGLHEQYF.

The rearrangement joins TRBV7-9 to TRBJ1-2; D is unresolved. Germline CDR1 is SEHNR and CDR2 is FQNEAQ (reference sequence). The CDR3 length is 13 residues. V dropped 3 bases and J dropped 8 bases, with 13 bases sitting between them. DNA of the CDR3: TGTGCCAGCAGCTTTAGTGACCCTCCCGGCTACACCTTC. Translating gives CASSFSDPPGYTF.

The chain employs TRBV30 and TRBJ1-4; no clear D gene. Trimming stripped 0 bases from V and 7 bases from J, with 9 bases between. The CDR3 runs to 13 residues. Germline-derived CDR1 and CDR2 are GTSNPN and SVGIG (reference sequence). This CDR3 is CAWSVGGTEKLFF. CDR3 nucleotides: TGTGCCTGGAGTGTCGGCGGAACTGAAAAACTGTTTTTT.

This clone appeared once. V is TRBV18 and J is TRBJ1-1; maybe TRBD1 (6 bases). Germline CDR1 reads KGHSH; CDR2 reads LQKENI. This CDR3 is 14 amino acids long. V was trimmed by 6 bases and J by 5 bases, leaving 16 bases between them. This chain's CDR3 is CASSVDRLTTEAFF. The CDR3 DNA is TGTGCCAGCTCGGTTGACAGGTTAACGACTGAAGCTTTCTTT.

The chain is built from TRBV18 and TRBJ1-6; tentatively, D is TRBD1 (6 bases). The length of the CDR3 is 15 residues. The germline V gene has CDR1 KGHSH and CDR2 LQKENI. V lost 4 bases, J lost 9 bases, and 16 bases lay in between. As DNA, the CDR3 is TGTGCCAGCTCACAATCGGACAGCCGGGGTTCACCCCTCCACTTT. The encoded protein is CASSQSDSRGSPLHF.

This chain joins TRBV9 and TRBJ2-3, with a weak D call TRBD2 (5 bases). The CDR3 consists of 14 residues. Germline V CDR1 and CDR2: SGDLS, YYNGEE. V lost 3 bases and J 0 bases, leaving 8 bases between the germline ends. The CDR3 bases are TGTGCCAGCAGCGCGCGGACTAGCACAGATACGCAGTATTTT. Amino acids: CASSARTSTDTQYF.

V is TRBV7-3 and J is TRBJ2-3; D is ambiguous. The length of the CDR3 is 15 residues. Looked up from germline, CDR1 is SGHTA and CDR2 is FQGTGA. V was pared by 0 bases and J by 3 bases, with 10 bases between. For the CDR3, the DNA is TGTGCCAGCAGCTTAACGGTAGGGTGGACAGATACGCAGTATTTT. As protein: CASSLTVGWTDTQYF.

The CDR3 protein is CASRGTGLVGETQYF. The CDR3, as DNA: TGTGCCAGCAGGGGGACAGGGTTGGTTGGAGAGACCCAGTACTTC. This sequence joins TRBV6-5 and TRBJ2-5; 9 nucleotides agree with TRBD1. J was trimmed by 4 bases and V by 6 bases; bases with no gene match: 9. The CDR3 has 15 residues. CDR1 and CDR2 from the germline V gene are MNHEY and SVGAGI.

This chain links TRBV2 with TRBJ2-3; 8 positions match TRBD2. Germline CDR1 reads SNHLY; CDR2 reads FYNNEI. The CDR3 has 17 residues. V lost 0 bases to trimming and J lost 9 bases; unmatched junction nucleotides: 14. CDR3 loop: CASSEAVAGFVRGTQYF. The CDR3 coding sequence is TGTGCCAGCAGTGAAGCGGTAGCGGGATTTGTCCGAGGGACGCAGTATTTT.

As concerns this clone: This same CDR3 is encoded by further DNA sequences in the sample. The chain has TRBV29-1 and TRBJ1-5; no reliable D call. V shed 4 bases and J shed 4 bases, with 11 bases lying between them. Germline V gene sequence: CDR1 SQVTM, CDR2 ANQGSEA. This CDR3 has 13 residues. The CDR3 loop is CSVGGGLNQPQHF. The DNA of the CDR3 is TGCAGCGTTGGGGGAGGGCTTAATCAGCCCCAGCATTTT. Drawing the rest from reference TRBV29-1 and TRBJ1-5, the complete variable domain is SAVISQKPSRDICQRGTSLTIQCQVDSQVTMMFWYRQQPGQSLTLIATANQGSEATYESGFVIDKFPISRPNLTFSTLTVSNMSPEDSSIYLCSVGGGLNQPQHFGDGTRLSIL.

V usage is TRBV2 and J usage is TRBJ1-2; the match to TRBD1 covers 10 bases. Germline V gives CDR1 SNHLY, CDR2 FYNNEI. The CDR3 runs 15 residues. Trimming removed 4 bases from V and 8 bases from J; junction bases left unmatched: 10. DNA for the CDR3: TGTGCCAGCAGTGTATTGGGACAGGGGAACGGGGGCTACACCTTC. As protein: CASSVLGQGNGGYTF.

The count of this clone is one. This sequence joins TRBV6-1 and TRBJ2-5, with a weak D call TRBD2 (5 bases). Germline V gene lookup returns CDR1 MNHNS and CDR2 SASEGT. The CDR3 is 11 residues long. Trimming shortened V by 6 bases and J by 5 bases, and 7 bases separated the two germline ends. The CDR3, as DNA: TGTGCCAGCAGGTCTAGCGAGACCCAGTACTTC. It is translated as CASRSSETQYF.

The chain uses TRBV7-2 and TRBJ1-5; no reliable D call. V lost 0 bases to trimming and J lost 7 bases, with 7 bases between them. Germline-derived CDR1 and CDR2 are SGHTA and FQGNSA. This CDR3 region has 13 residues. As DNA, the CDR3 is TGTGCCAGCAGCTTAGCAGTTAGACAGCCCCAGCATTTT. Protein: CASSLAVRQPQHF.

This chain links TRBV5-1 with TRBJ2-7; 13 bases line up with TRBD2. V shed 4 bases and J 6 bases; nucleotides not matched to a gene: 4. The length of the CDR3 is 14 residues. Germline CDR1 SGHRS, CDR2 YFSETQ. The CDR3 spells CASSPRTSGGEQYF. CDR3 in DNA: TGCGCCAGCAGCCCTCGGACTAGCGGGGGCGAGCAGTACTTC.

The chain is built from TRBV5-4 and TRBJ2-5, with 8 bases matching TRBD1. V lost 0 bases to trimming and J lost 13 bases; unmatched junction nucleotides: 8. CDR3 length: 13 amino acids. Germline V lookup: CDR1 SGHNT, CDR2 YYREEE (reference sequence). The CDR3 DNA is TGTGCCAGCAGCTTGGCCGGTGACAGGGGAGGGTACTTC. Translating it yields CASSLAGDRGGYF.

The CDR3 sequence: CASKFMGGQETQYF. CDR3 nucleotides: TGTGCCAGCAAGTTTATGGGGGGTCAAGAGACCCAGTACTTC. The rearrangement joins TRBV27 to TRBJ2-5; the D gene is possibly TRBD2 (6 bases). With 7 bases removed from V and 2 bases from J, the gap between germline ends came to 14 bases. The CDR3 has 14 residues. CDR1 and CDR2 (germline): MNHEY, SMNVEV (reference sequence).

V is TRBV5-4 and J is TRBJ2-1; D might be TRBD1 (5 bases). This CDR3 is 12 amino acids long. V shed 4 bases and J shed 6 bases, with 8 bases lying between them. In germline, CDR1 is SGHNT, CDR2 YYREEE (reference sequence). The CDR3: CASSTDSNEQFF. Written as DNA, the CDR3 is TGTGCCAGCAGCACAGACAGCAATGAGCAGTTCTTC.

The chain uses TRBV2 and TRBJ2-1, with TRBD2 identical over 11 bases. V shed 6 bases and J 10 bases; nucleotides not matched to a gene: 8. Per germline, CDR1 SNHLY and CDR2 FYNNEI. This CDR3 region has 14 residues. The CDR3 region is CASSLTSGRIEQFF. The DNA of the CDR3 is TGTGCCAGCAGCTTAACTAGCGGGAGAATCGAGCAGTTCTTC. The whole variable domain, filled in from reference TRBV2 and TRBJ2-1, reads EPEVTQTPSHQVTQMGQEVILRCVPISNHLYFYWYRQILGQKVEFLVSFYNNEISEKSEIFDDQFSVERPDGSNFTLKIRSTKLEDSAMYFCASSLTSGRIEQFFGPGTRLTVL.

The chain joins TRBV7-9 to TRBJ2-1; D is unresolved. V lost 5 bases and J lost 3, with 17 bases in between. Germline assignment: CDR1 SEHNR and CDR2 FQNEAQ (reference sequence). The CDR3 has 16 residues. CDR3 nucleotide sequence: TGTGCCAGCAGCCTCTACGCCGGTCTTAACTACAATGAGCAGTTCTTC. Protein product: CASSLYAGLNYNEQFF.

The chain links TRBV11-2 to TRBJ2-3, with 7 bases identical to TRBD2. Germline CDR1 and CDR2: SGHAT and FQNNGV. CDR3 length: 15 amino acids. Unmatched junction bases numbered 5, after V lost 3 bases and J lost 2 bases. CDR3 loop: CASSLREWVTDTQYF. In nucleotides, the CDR3 is TGTGCCAGCAGCTTGCGGGAGTGGGTCACAGATACGCAGTATTTT.

V is TRBV27 and J is TRBJ2-3; no reliable D call. Germline V gene lookup returns CDR1 MNHEY and CDR2 SMNVEV (reference sequence). The V end lost 10 bases, the J end lost 5 bases, and 16 bases lay between the germline ends. The CDR3 loop spans 13 amino acids. CDR3 DNA sequence: TGTGCCATCGCGACCCCACAAGGAGATACGCAGTATTTT. Encoded protein: CAIATPQGDTQYF.

The chain combines TRBV9 with TRBJ2-1; D call uncertain. CDR3 length equals 16 residues. CDR1 and CDR2 from the germline V gene are SGDLS and YYNGEE. Trimming took 0 bases from V and 5 from J, leaving 15 bases between them. The DNA for the CDR3 is TGTGCCAGCAGCGTAGCCCCGGGCAGTCTCGACAATGAGCAGTTCTTC. This translates into CASSVAPGSLDNEQFF.

This sequence joins TRBV19 and TRBJ1-5; unclear D gene. This CDR3 is built from 15 residues. CDR1 LNHDA and CDR2 SQIVND come from the germline V gene (reference sequence). Trimming removed 7 bases from V and 4 bases from J, with 17 bases in between. In DNA form, the CDR3 reads TGTGCCAGTACTCCTCAGGCCCCGGGGAATCAGCCCCAGCATTTT. Encoded protein: CASTPQAPGNQPQHF.

The genes are TRBV5-1 and TRBJ2-6; D is perhaps TRBD1 (6 bases). CDR3 length: 18 residues. Germline V gene sequence: CDR1 SGHRS, CDR2 YFSETQ. The ends were cut back, 1 base at V and 6 bases at J, with 20 bases in the middle. The CDR3 protein is CASSLYTNRAPEANVLTF. Written as DNA, the CDR3 is TGCGCCAGCAGCTTGTACACGAACAGGGCCCCTGAGGCCAACGTCCTGACTTTC.

The chain employs TRBV18 and TRBJ1-3; TRBD1 aligns across 8 bases. CDR3 length: 15 amino acids. After removal of 2 bases from V and 2 bases from J, the junction contained 2 bases not matched to a gene. Germline CDR1 is KGHSH and CDR2 is LQKENI. The CDR3 sequence is CASSPMDRAGNTIYF. The CDR3 DNA reads as TGTGCCAGCTCACCAATGGACAGGGCTGGAAACACCATATATTTT.